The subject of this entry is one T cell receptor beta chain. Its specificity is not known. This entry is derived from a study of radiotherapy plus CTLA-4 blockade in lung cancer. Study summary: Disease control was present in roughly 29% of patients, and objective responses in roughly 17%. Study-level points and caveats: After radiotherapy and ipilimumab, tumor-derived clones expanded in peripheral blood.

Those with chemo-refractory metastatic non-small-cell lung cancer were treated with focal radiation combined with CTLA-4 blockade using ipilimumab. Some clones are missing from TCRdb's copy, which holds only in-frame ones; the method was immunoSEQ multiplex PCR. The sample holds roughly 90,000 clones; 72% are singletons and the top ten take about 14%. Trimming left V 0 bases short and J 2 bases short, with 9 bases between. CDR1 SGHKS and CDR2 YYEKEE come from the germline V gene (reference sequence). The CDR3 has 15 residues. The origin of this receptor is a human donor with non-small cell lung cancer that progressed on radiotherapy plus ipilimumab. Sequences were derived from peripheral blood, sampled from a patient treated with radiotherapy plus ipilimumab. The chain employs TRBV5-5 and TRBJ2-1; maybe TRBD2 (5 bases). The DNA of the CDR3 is TGTGCCAGCAGCTTGGACGGGGATCCCTACAATGAGCAGTTCTTC. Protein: CASSLDGDPYNEQFF. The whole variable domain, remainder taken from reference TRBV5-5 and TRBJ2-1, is DAGVTQSPTHLIKTRGQQVTLRCSPISGHKSVSWYQQVLGQGPQFIFQYYEKEERGRGNFPDRFSARQFPNYSSELNVNALLLGDSALYLCASSLDGDPYNEQFFGPGTRLTVL.